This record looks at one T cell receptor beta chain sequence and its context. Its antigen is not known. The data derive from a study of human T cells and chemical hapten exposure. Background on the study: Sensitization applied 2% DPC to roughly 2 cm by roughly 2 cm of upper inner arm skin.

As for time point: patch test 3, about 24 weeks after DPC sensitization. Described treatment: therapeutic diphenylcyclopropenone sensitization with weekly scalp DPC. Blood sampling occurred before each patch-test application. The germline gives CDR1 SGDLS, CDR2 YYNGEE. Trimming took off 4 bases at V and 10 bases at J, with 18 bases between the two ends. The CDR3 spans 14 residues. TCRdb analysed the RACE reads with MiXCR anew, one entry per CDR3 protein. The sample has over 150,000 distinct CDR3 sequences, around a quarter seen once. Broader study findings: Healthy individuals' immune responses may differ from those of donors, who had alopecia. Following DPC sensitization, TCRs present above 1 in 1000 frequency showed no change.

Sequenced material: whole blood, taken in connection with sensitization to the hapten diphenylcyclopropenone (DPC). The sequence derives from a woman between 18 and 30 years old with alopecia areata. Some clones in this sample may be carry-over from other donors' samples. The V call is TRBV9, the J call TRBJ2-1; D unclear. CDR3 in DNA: TGTGCCAGCAGCCCCAGAAGCCTGGTTGGAGAGCAGTTCTTC. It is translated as CASSPRSLVGEQFF.